These 14 T cell receptor beta chains came from one sample sequenced in a study of Ad26.COV2.S vaccination and SARS-CoV-2 variants. Generated by immunoSEQ multiplex PCR, the TCRdb table keeps only in-frame clones and is missing some. The sample carries roughly 460,000 clones, roughly nine tenths recorded once. Sample treatment: 19 received Ad26.COV2.S at low or high dose, single or two shots; 5 received placebo; per-sample allocation not given. Specimen acquisition occurred on day 63 following the initial vaccine or placebo injection. The sequenced sample was peripheral blood, obtained in a trial of Ad26.COV2.S vaccine versus placebo. The receptors derive from a person aged 18-65 years who received the Ad26.COV2.S COVID-19 vaccine or a placebo.

The chain couples TRBV12-3 or TRBV12-4 to TRBJ1-4, with TRBD1 as a possible D gene (6 bases). The CDR3 has 13 residues. The germline V and J ends were trimmed by 5 bases and 7 bases, with 11 bases remaining between them. CDR3 residues: CASSTGAREKLFF. The DNA of the CDR3 is TGTGCCAGCAGTACGGGGGCGCGTGAAAAACTGTTTTTT.

The chain uses TRBV5-1 and TRBJ1-2, with D hard to call. Between the trimmed V and J ends, which lost 0 bases and 3 bases, there was a span of 12 bases. Germline V gene data show CDR1 as SGHRS and CDR2 as YFSETQ. The CDR3 contains 15 residues. CDR3 sequence: CASSLDSPKYYGYTF. The CDR3 coding sequence is TGCGCCAGCAGCTTGGACAGCCCTAAATACTATGGCTACACCTTC.

This clone occurred once. The chain links TRBV7-3 to TRBJ2-1, with TRBD2 matching 8 bases. CDR3 length equals 15 residues. V gave up 5 bases and J gave up 0 bases; unmatched junction bases: 3. Germline V gene lookup returns CDR1 SGHTA and CDR2 FQGTGA. CDR3: CASSTGGVSYNEQFF. CDR3 sequence (DNA): TGTGCCAGCAGCACCGGGGGGGTCTCCTACAATGAGCAGTTCTTC.

This chain joins TRBV19 and TRBJ2-1; 7 bases fit TRBD2. The CDR3 loop spans 15 amino acids. Germline V gene sequence: CDR1 LNHDA, CDR2 SQIVND (reference sequence). With 3 bases clipped from V and 6 bases from J, the junction kept 8 bases outside the gene matches. CDR3 in amino acids: CASSIGRSARNEQFF. The CDR3 DNA sequence: TGTGCCAGTAGTATCGGGAGGTCAGCGCGCAATGAGCAGTTCTTC. Full variable domain (rest looked up from reference TRBV19 and TRBJ2-1): DGGITQSPKYLFRKEGQNVTLSCEQNLNHDAMYWYRQDPGQGLRLIYYSQIVNDFQKGDIAEGYSVSREKKESFPLTVTSAQKNPTAFYLCASSIGRSARNEQFFGPGTRLTVL.

This rearrangement joins TRBV27 to TRBJ1-2; tentatively, D is TRBD1 (6 bases). Germline V CDR1 and CDR2: MNHEY, SMNVEV (reference sequence). There are 13 residues in the CDR3. V was clipped by 8 bases and J by 7 bases, with 17 bases between them. Written as DNA, the CDR3 is TGTGCCAGCCGTGGAGACGGGGGCCGTGGCTACACCTTC. Translation: CASRGDGGRGYTF.

In DNA form, the CDR3 reads TGTGCCAGCAGCTTAGGGGTCACAGGGGAGAATGAAAAACTGTTTTTT. Its protein is CASSLGVTGENEKLFF. This chain connects TRBV7-9 to TRBJ1-4; 7 nucleotides align to TRBD1. V trimming: 1 base; J trimming: 5 bases; junction bases outside the gene matches: 7. Germline V gene data show CDR1 as SEHNR and CDR2 as FQNEAQ (reference sequence). The CDR3 extends over 16 amino acids.

The chain carries TRBV5-1 and TRBJ1-6; a weak D match, TRBD1 (6 bases). In germline, CDR1 is SGHRS, CDR2 YFSETQ. There are 14 residues in the CDR3. V dropped 0 bases and J dropped 9 bases, with 10 bases sitting between them. The CDR3 DNA reads as TGCGCCAGCAGCTTGGGAGGGGGGCGTTCACCCCTCCACTTT. Amino acids: CASSLGGGRSPLHF.

This clone was found once. The gene calls are TRBV5-1 and TRBJ2-5; D gene unclear. There are 13 residues in the CDR3. In germline, CDR1 is SGHRS, CDR2 YFSETQ. V was pared by 3 bases and J by 0 bases, with 6 bases between. The CDR3 sequence is CASSSSNQETQYF. The CDR3 DNA sequence: TGCGCCAGCAGCTCTTCCAACCAAGAGACCCAGTACTTC. The whole variable domain, remainder taken from reference TRBV5-1 and TRBJ2-5, is KAGVTQTPRYLIKTRGQQVTLSCSPISGHRSVSWYQQTPGQGLQFLFEYFSETQRNKGNFPGRFSGRQFSNSRSEMNVSTLELGDSALYLCASSSSNQETQYFGPGTRLLVL.

Only one count was recorded for this clone. The chain has TRBV6-2 or TRBV6-3 and TRBJ2-2, with D possibly TRBD2 on 6 matching bases. Per germline, CDR1 MNHEY and CDR2 SVGEGT. The CDR3 extends over 17 amino acids. V lost 2 bases to trimming and J lost 4 bases, with 17 bases between them. Here the CDR3 reads CASSYTGLGGTTGELFF. CDR3 bases: TGTGCCAGCAGTTACACCGGGCTGGGCGGGACCACCGGGGAGCTGTTTTTT.

This sequence joins TRBV4-3 and TRBJ2-7; D is undetermined. Germline V gene sequence: CDR1 LGHNA, CDR2 YSLEER. V shed 1 base and J shed 5 bases, with 9 bases lying between them. The CDR3 loop spans 13 amino acids. CDR3 region: CASSQVRGDEQYF. DNA for the CDR3: TGCGCCAGCAGCCAAGTCCGAGGCGACGAGCAGTACTTC.

CDR3 sequence reads: CASSLVLLAGGVDEQFF. CDR3 DNA sequence: TGTGCCAGCAGCTTAGTTTTACTAGCGGGAGGGGTGGATGAGCAGTTCTTC. The rearrangement uses TRBV7-2 and TRBJ2-1; TRBD2 aligns across 13 bases. The germline CDR1 and CDR2 sequences are SGHTA and FQGNSA. CDR3 length: 17 amino acids. The V and J ends lost 1 base and 8 bases, in that order; junction bases with no gene match: 8.

The genes are TRBV7-6 and TRBJ2-7, with 14 bases identical to TRBD2. This CDR3 contains 17 residues. In germline, CDR1 is SGHVS, CDR2 FNYEAQ. J gave up 2 bases and V 4 bases, and 7 bases lay outside the gene matches. CDR3 nucleotide sequence: TGTGCCAGCAGCTCCGGACTAGCGGGAGGACCTCCCTACGAGCAGTACTTC. As protein: CASSSGLAGGPPYEQYF.

This chain uses TRBV6-1 with TRBJ2-2; unclear D gene. Deletions cut 1 base from V and 3 bases from J, with 9 bases between. This CDR3 has 15 amino acids. CDR1 is MNHNS, CDR2 SASEGT, per germline. In nucleotides, the CDR3 is TGTGCCAGCAGTGAAGGATCATGGTACACCGGGGAGCTGTTTTTT. Its protein is CASSEGSWYTGELFF.

This clone was seen more than once but under ten times. V is TRBV12-3 or TRBV12-4 and J is TRBJ1-2; D is unresolved. With 0 bases removed from V and 8 bases from J, the gap between germline ends came to 7 bases. There are 12 residues in the CDR3. The CDR3 nucleotides read TGTGCCAGCAGTTTAGCGCAGCGCGGCTACACCTTC. It encodes CASSLAQRGYTF.